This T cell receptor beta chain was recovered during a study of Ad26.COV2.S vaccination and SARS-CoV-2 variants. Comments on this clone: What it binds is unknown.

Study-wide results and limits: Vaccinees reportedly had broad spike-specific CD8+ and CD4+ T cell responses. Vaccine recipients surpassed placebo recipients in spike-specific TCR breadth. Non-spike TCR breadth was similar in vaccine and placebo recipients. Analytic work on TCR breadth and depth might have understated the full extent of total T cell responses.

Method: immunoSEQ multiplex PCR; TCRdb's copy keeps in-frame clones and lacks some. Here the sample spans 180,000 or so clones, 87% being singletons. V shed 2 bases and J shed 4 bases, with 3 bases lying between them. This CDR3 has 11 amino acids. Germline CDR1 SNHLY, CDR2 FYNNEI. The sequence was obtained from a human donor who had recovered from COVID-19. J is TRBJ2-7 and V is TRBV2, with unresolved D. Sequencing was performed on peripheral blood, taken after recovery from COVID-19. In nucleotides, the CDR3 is TGTGCCAGCAGTGAACGATACGAGCAGTACTTC. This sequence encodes CASSERYEQYF.